This TCR beta chain comes out of a study of shared clonotypes between healthy human individuals. Study results and caveats: In having few donors, the study represented limited genetic and exposure-history diversity.

Sequencing was performed with immunoSEQ multiplex PCR; in TCRdb, only in-frame clones are kept and a portion is missing. The repertoire holds roughly 1 million clones, with 60% to 80% as singletons. Donors were healthy HIV-negative adults without recently reported acute infections or vaccinations. A CD45RA-negative memory subset and a CD45RA+ naive subset were separated from the CD4+ cells. With respect to this clone: Its antigen is not identified.

Sequenced: memory CD4+ T cells sorted from blood. Sample subset: CD45RA-negative fraction. This TCR derives from a man between 18 and 35 years old in good health.

The CDR3 bases are TGTGCCAGCAGCACCTTCTCCTACGAGCAGTACTTC. Protein product: CASSTFSYEQYF. The chain has TRBV28 and TRBJ2-7, with D unclear. The CDR3 sequence is 12 residues long. CDR1 and CDR2 (germline): MDHEN, SYDVKM. Trimming removed 6 bases at V and 0 bases at J, with 6 bases between.